This T cell receptor (beta chain) was captured in a study of blood T cell repertoires in COVID-19. Turning to the study itself: Collection of acute and convalescent COVID-19 samples took place in the United States, Italy and Spain. PBMCs, B-cell-depleted T cells, or T cells were the source of the cDNA or gDNA that made up the material.

Per the study methods: Amplification of reference gene primers provided the estimated nucleated cell counts. Measured with immunoSEQ multiplex PCR; TCRdb has only the in-frame clones, and not every one. Clone size and V and J calls were adopted from that table, with D and trimming inferred from the DNA. This table has roughly 250,000 clones, 75% to 90% appearing once. Sequencing was done on a sample of peripheral blood. This TCR came from an older woman with active or convalescent COVID-19.

As DNA, the CDR3 is TGTGCCAGCAGAGCTAGCGGGGTCACCGGGGAGCTGTTTTTT. Protein sequence: CASRASGVTGELFF. V is TRBV28 and J is TRBJ2-2, with 9 bases aligning to TRBD2. Per germline, CDR1 MDHEN and CDR2 SYDVKM. The CDR3 contains 14 residues. The J segment lost 4 bases and the V segment lost 6 bases, leaving 3 bases of the junction unmatched.